The sequence of this TCR beta chain was determined in a study of CD8 T cells in ankylosing spondylitis. Study-wide points: As reported, disease-linked clones showed significant enrichment in matched ankylosing spondylitis synovial fluid.

Researchers built TCR beta libraries using quantitative 5'-RACE with molecular barcodes. TCRdb fed the 5' RACE reads into MiXCR, producing one record per CDR3 protein. The repertoire holds about 170,000 distinct CDR3 sequences, with around 18% as singletons. CDR3 length: 14 residues. V lost 4 bases and J lost 10, with 17 bases in between. At least ten counts were recorded for this clonotype. Its antigen is not known. The J gene is TRBJ2-1, the V gene TRBV12-3 or TRBV12-4, with D tentatively TRBD1 or TRBD2 (5 bases each). The source is a male donor with ankylosing spondylitis or in good health (not recorded which). Sequencing input: blood, either unsorted or a sorted T cell fraction (not recorded which). The CDR3 DNA is TGTGCCAGCAGTTGGGGTGGGGACGTCCAGGAGCAGTTCTTC. It is translated as CASSWGGDVQEQFF.